This T cell receptor beta chain was documented in a study of T cells in Graves' hyperthyroidism and ophthalmopathy. Overall study results and limits: Also found in blood were most expanded thyroid clonotypes above 0.001.

As to this clonotype: Antigen: not known. The junction departs from germline at one end; a sequencing error may be responsible.

RNA transcripts were the template for amplifying TCR beta CDR3 regions. HTBI primers were employed in a first-round RT-PCR of the TCR CDR3. TCRdb independently ran MiXCR on the multiplex PCR reads; one entry per CDR3 protein. This table holds about 560,000 distinct CDR3 sequences, roughly 46% found once. Uncontrolled infection, other autoimmune disease, pregnancy or lactation led to exclusion. The CDR3 contains 15 residues. Looked up from germline, CDR1 is LNHDA and CDR2 is SQIVND (reference sequence). This chain connects TRBV19 to TRBJ2-5, with a possible D match to TRBD2 (5 bases). The sample consisted of peripheral blood or thyroid tissue (not recorded which). This receptor was taken from a woman under 30 with Graves' hyperthyroidism. The CDR3 loop is CASSSLPRDQETQYF. CDR3 coding DNA: TGCGCCAGTAGCAGCCTACCGCGGGACCAAGAGACCCAGTACTTC.